The 32 T cell receptor beta chains below all came from one sample that was sequenced in a study of regulatory T cells in long-lasting Graves disease. Time point denoted: newly diagnosed GD, antithyroid drugs for less than 3 months. RNA isolated from PBMCs was used to make the TCR library. Combining iRepertoire HTBI primers with Arm-PCR of CDR3 regions, the authors built TCR beta libraries. One entry per CDR3 protein, called by TCRdb with MiXCR from the multiplex PCR reads. The table includes roughly 560,000 distinct CDR3 sequences, about 16% detected once. This sample also appeared in a second study, on T cells in Graves' hyperthyroidism and ophthalmopathy.

The sample consisted of peripheral blood mononuclear cells (PBMCs), taken at new diagnosis, from a patient treated with antithyroid drugs. The receptor set was obtained from a woman aged 40-65 years with Graves disease.

This clonotype has only a few counts. The V call is TRBV20-1, the J call TRBJ1-3; the D is unclear. The ends were cut back, 4 bases at V and 4 bases at J, with 8 bases in the middle. Germline CDR1 and CDR2: DFQATT and SNEGSKA (reference sequence). This CDR3 is 12 amino acids long. CDR3 residues: CSATSGGNTIYF. For the CDR3, the DNA is TGCAGTGCTACATCGGGAGGAAACACCATATATTTT.

This clonotype was found once. The CDR3 does not close with the conserved phenylalanine or tryptophan, likely indicating a read error. The V call is TRBV5-5, the J call TRBJ2-3; 8 bases align to TRBD1. Germline V gives CDR1 SGHKS, CDR2 YYEKEE (reference sequence). The J segment lost 2 bases and the V segment lost 2 bases, leaving 7 bases of the junction unmatched. This CDR3 comprises 16 residues. The CDR3 DNA sequence: TGTGCCAGCAGCTTTCAGGGGGCGCGAAACACAGATACGCAGTATCTT. Translating it yields CASSFQGARNTDTQYL.

This clonotype has at least ten counts. This rearrangement joins TRBV2 to TRBJ1-5; the D is unclear. This CDR3 is built from 13 residues. The V and J ends lost 7 bases and 3 bases respectively, with 10 bases between them. Germline CDR1 SNHLY, CDR2 FYNNEI. This chain's CDR3 is CASTLGFNQPQHF. As DNA, the CDR3 is TGTGCCAGCACCCTGGGGTTCAATCAGCCCCAGCATTTT.

This clonotype was detected a few times. J is TRBJ2-3 and V is TRBV10-3; TRBD2 matches 11 bases. This CDR3 region has 13 residues. Trimming at V came to 11 bases and at J to 0 bases, leaving 1 base not matched to a gene. Germline assignment: CDR1 ENHRY and CDR2 SYGVKD. CDR3 sequence reads: CAASGGSTDTQYF. The CDR3 bases are TGTGCCGCTAGCGGGGGGAGCACAGATACGCAGTATTTT.

This clonotype was observed at least ten times. The CDR3: CASRSSGANVLTF. The CDR3 DNA reads as TGTGCCAGCAGAAGCTCTGGGGCCAACGTCCTGACTTTC. This rearrangement joins TRBV12-3 or TRBV12-4 to TRBJ2-6; D gene ambiguous. Deletions cut 6 bases from V and 0 bases from J, with 3 bases between. There are 13 residues in the CDR3.

CDR3 in DNA: TGTGCCACCGTGCGACCGGCAACTAATGAAAAACTGTTTTTT. Translating it yields CATVRPATNEKLFF. This chain connects TRBV24-1 to TRBJ1-4; D is unclear. This CDR3 comprises 14 residues. CDR1 is KGHDR, CDR2 SFDVKD, per germline. V was cut by 9 bases and J by 0 bases, with 10 bases left in between.

This clonotype was counted ten times or more. This chain uses TRBV7-3 with TRBJ1-1; maybe TRBD1 (6 bases). From germline, CDR1 is SGHTA and CDR2 FQGTGA. The length of the CDR3 is 17 residues. With 4 bases removed from V and 4 bases from J, the gap between germline ends came to 22 bases. The CDR3 region has the DNA TGTGCCAGCAGCTCGGGGGGGGCGCAGTCCGCCGGCACTGAAGCTTTCTTT. Its translation is CASSSGGAQSAGTEAFF. The variable domain in full, completed from reference TRBV7-3 and TRBJ1-1, reads GAGVSQTPSNKVTEKGKYVELRCDPISGHTALYWYRQSLGQGPEFLIYFQGTGAADDSGLPNDRFFAVRPEGSVSTLKIQRTERGDSAVYLCASSSGGAQSAGTEAFFGQGTRLTVV.

At least ten counts were recorded for this clonotype. The chain has TRBV5-1 and TRBJ1-1, with D uncertain. V lost 1 base to trimming and J lost 4 bases, with 8 bases between them. The length of the CDR3 is 13 residues. Germline V gives CDR1 SGHRS, CDR2 YFSETQ. The CDR3 DNA reads as TGCGCCAGCAGCTTGCACCCCAGCACTGAAGCTTTCTTT. This codes for CASSLHPSTEAFF.

This clonotype has ten or more counts. This chain links TRBV12-3 or TRBV12-4 with TRBJ2-3, with D possibly being TRBD2 (6 bases). The CDR3 has 16 amino acids. V was trimmed by 6 bases and J by 0 bases, leaving 16 bases between them. The CDR3 nucleotides read TGTGCCAGCAGGCCCCGGGACTCCGCTAGCACAGATACGCAGTATTTT. Its protein product is CASRPRDSASTDTQYF.

This clonotype was counted at least ten times. The chain recombines TRBV18 with TRBJ1-4, with D perhaps TRBD1 (5 bases). Germline V lookup: CDR1 KGHSH, CDR2 LQKENI. This CDR3 contains 15 residues. The germline V and J ends were trimmed by 5 bases and 8 bases, with 18 bases remaining between them. The CDR3 loop reads CASSTNKDTLEKLFF. CDR3 in DNA: TGTGCCAGCTCAACAAACAAGGACACTCTGGAAAAACTGTTTTTT.

This clonotype was seen repeatedly, ten times or more. This chain joins TRBV20-1 and TRBJ1-5; the D gene is possibly TRBD1 (5 bases). The CDR3 runs to 15 residues. Germline assignment: CDR1 DFQATT and CDR2 SNEGSKA (reference sequence). Trimming took off 3 bases at V and 0 bases at J, with 12 bases between the two ends. CDR3: CSARLLGVSNQPQHF. The CDR3 bases are TGCAGTGCTAGGTTGCTGGGGGTTAGCAATCAGCCCCAGCATTTT.

This chain uses TRBV20-1 with TRBJ2-7, with D perhaps TRBD2 (5 bases). V was shortened by 2 bases and J by 2 bases, with 10 bases between the two germline ends. This CDR3 has 13 amino acids. Germline V gives CDR1 DFQATT, CDR2 SNEGSKA (reference sequence). DNA for the CDR3: TGCAGTGCTAGATCTCCAGCGGCCTACGAGCAGTACTTC. Translated, it gives CSARSPAAYEQYF.

This clonotype was seen repeatedly, ten times or more. The genes are TRBV3-1 and TRBJ2-5; the D gene is possibly TRBD1 (7 bases). The CDR3 has 15 residues. Trimming shortened V by 1 base and J by 1 base, and 10 bases separated the two germline ends. Germline V lookup: CDR1 LGHDT, CDR2 YNNKEL (reference sequence). DNA of the CDR3: TGTGCCAGCAGCCAAGGGAGGGGGCGCCAAGAGACCCAGTACTTC. Translated, it gives CASSQGRGRQETQYF.

This clonotype was picked up many times. The V call is TRBV7-3, the J call TRBJ2-1; D may correspond to TRBD1 or TRBD2 (6 bases each). Trimming shortened V by 1 base and J by 9 bases, and 19 bases separated the two germline ends. This CDR3 comprises 16 residues. The V gene's germline CDR1 is SGHTA and CDR2 FQGTGA. The chain's CDR3 is CASSLSFGGSGSEQFF. Written as DNA, the CDR3 is TGTGCCAGCAGCTTAAGCTTCGGGGGCTCGGGAAGTGAGCAGTTCTTC. The full variable domain, in which reference TRBV7-3 and TRBJ2-1 provide the parts outside the CDR3, is GAGVSQTPSNKVTEKGKYVELRCDPISGHTALYWYRQSLGQGPEFLIYFQGTGAADDSGLPNDRFFAVRPEGSVSTLKIQRTERGDSAVYLCASSLSFGGSGSEQFFGPGTRLTVL.

This clonotype has a handful of counts. An end of the junction does not agree with germline; a read error may underlie this. The V gene is TRBV10-3, the J gene TRBJ1-5; D is unclear. The CDR3 is 19 residues long. The germline V gene encodes CDR1 ENHRY and CDR2 SYGVKD. DNA for the CDR3: TGTGCCATCAGTCCTCAAGAGGCAATCGGAGTTGGGAGCAGTCAGCCCCAGCATTTT. Encoded protein: CAISPQEAIGVGSSQPQHF.

This sequence joins TRBV11-3 and TRBJ2-7; D may be TRBD2 (6 bases). Trimming removed 5 bases from V and 4 bases from J, with 18 bases in between. The CDR3 runs 15 residues. Germline V gene data show CDR1 as SGHNT and CDR2 as YENEEA. CDR3 sequence (DNA): TGTGCCAGCAGCCATAGCGGAGGCGGGGCTTACGAGCAGTACTTC. Protein sequence: CASSHSGGGAYEQYF.

The CDR3 here is CASSLPGVDIQYF. CDR3 coding DNA: TGTGCCAGCAGCTTACCAGGGGTGGACATTCAGTACTTC. The chain joins TRBV7-9 to TRBJ2-4; D may be TRBD1 (6 bases). The CDR3 runs to 13 residues. Germline CDR1 and CDR2: SEHNR and FQNEAQ (reference sequence). The ends were cut back, 2 bases at V and 8 bases at J, with 10 bases in the middle.

This chain joins TRBV5-1 and TRBJ1-1, with D perhaps TRBD1 (6 bases). The CDR3 spans 16 residues. CDR1 and CDR2 (germline): SGHRS, YFSETQ. The ends were cut back, 4 bases at V and 1 base at J, with 17 bases in the middle. CDR3 amino acids: CASSPRTDHWNTEAFF. The CDR3 DNA reads as TGCGCCAGCAGCCCCCGGACAGATCACTGGAACACTGAAGCTTTCTTT.

Many counts were recorded for this clonotype. This rearrangement joins TRBV12-3 or TRBV12-4 to TRBJ2-5; D not certain. The CDR3 spans 13 residues. V shed 3 bases and J shed 3 bases, with 8 bases lying between them. The CDR3 region has the DNA TGTGCCAGCAGTTTCCTGCGGAAAGAGACCCAGTACTTC. This translates into CASSFLRKETQYF.

This clonotype appeared many times. This sequence joins TRBV7-2 and TRBJ2-2, with D perhaps assigned TRBD1 or TRBD2 (6 bases each). This CDR3 spans 16 amino acids. Deletions cut 4 bases from V and 1 base from J, with 13 bases between. The V gene's germline CDR1 is SGHTA and CDR2 FQGNSA. CDR3 nucleotides: TGTGCCAGCAGCTCAGCCGCGGGACAGAACACCGGGGAGCTGTTTTTT. This translates into CASSSAAGQNTGELFF.

This chain connects TRBV5-1 to TRBJ2-7, with 11 bases that match TRBD2. The CDR3 consists of 14 residues. V shed 7 bases and J 1 base; nucleotides not matched to a gene: 4. Germline CDR1 is SGHRS and CDR2 is YFSETQ. This CDR3 reads CASGTSGGSYEQYF. The CDR3 bases are TGCGCCAGCGGTACTAGCGGGGGTTCCTACGAGCAGTACTTC.

For the CDR3, the DNA is TGTGCCAGCAGTTTAACCCAGGACACCTATGGCTACACCTTC. Translating gives CASSLTQDTYGYTF. The chain recombines TRBV28 with TRBJ1-2; D possibly corresponds to TRBD1 (5 bases). Trimming shortened V by 2 bases and J by 4 bases, and 11 bases separated the two germline ends. CDR3 length: 14 residues. The V gene's germline CDR1 is MDHEN and CDR2 SYDVKM.

This clonotype occurred many times. This CDR3 reads CASSLPRDSPEQYF. The DNA for the CDR3 is TGTGCCAGCAGCCTACCCCGGGACAGCCCTGAGCAGTACTTC. V and J are TRBV11-2 and TRBJ2-7; 7 bases line up with TRBD1. The germline CDR1 and CDR2 sequences are SGHAT and FQNNGV. V was pared by 5 bases and J by 7 bases, with 11 bases of the junction left unmatched. The CDR3 covers 14 residues. Drawing the rest from reference TRBV11-2 and TRBJ2-7, the complete variable domain is EAGVAQSPRYKIIEKRQSVAFWCNPISGHATLYWYQQILGQGPKLLIQFQNNGVVDDSQLPKDRFSAERLKGVDSTLKIQPAKLEDSAVYLCASSLPRDSPEQYFGPGTRLTVT.

This clonotype was counted many times. Written as DNA, the CDR3 is TGTGCCTGGAGTAGGGGTTTGAGCACGAAGAAAGCTTTCTTT. It yields the protein CAWSRGLSTKKAFF. The J gene is TRBJ1-1, the V gene TRBV30; possibly TRBD1 for D (5 bases). CDR3 length equals 14 residues. V was trimmed by 2 bases and J by 9 bases, leaving 19 bases between them. Germline-derived CDR1 and CDR2 are GTSNPN and SVGIG (reference sequence).

This clonotype was seen at least ten times. The rearrangement links TRBV3-1 to TRBJ2-3, with 11 bases lining up with TRBD2. V trimming: 2 bases; J trimming: 9 bases; junction bases outside the gene matches: 4. Germline V gene data show CDR1 as LGHDT and CDR2 as YNNKEL (reference sequence). The CDR3 length is 14 residues. The CDR3 coding sequence is TGTGCCAGCAGCCAACCTTTAGCGGGGGGGACGCAGTATTTT. It yields the protein CASSQPLAGGTQYF.

V is TRBV18 and J is TRBJ2-4; either TRBD1 or TRBD2 may supply D (6 bases each). The germline V gene encodes CDR1 KGHSH and CDR2 LQKENI. The V end lost 3 bases, the J end lost 2 bases, and 8 bases lay between the germline ends. The CDR3 covers 14 residues. For the CDR3, the DNA is TGTGCCAGCTCACCGGGGGGCACCAAAAACATTCAGTACTTC. Encoded protein: CASSPGGTKNIQYF. The full variable domain, in which reference TRBV18 and TRBJ2-4 provide the parts outside the CDR3, is NAGVMQNPRHLVRRRGQEARLRCSPMKGHSHVYWYRQLPEEGLKFMVYLQKENIIDESGMPKERFSAEFPKEGPSILRIQQVVRGDSAAYFCASSPGGTKNIQYFGAGTRLSVL.

This clonotype was counted between two and nine times. The V gene is TRBV5-1, the J gene TRBJ1-5; D is ambiguous. CDR3 length equals 18 residues. Germline V CDR1 and CDR2: SGHRS, YFSETQ. Trimming took 1 base from V and 1 from J, leaving 18 bases between them. CDR3 DNA sequence: TGCGCCAGCAGCTTGACCCCCTCGGGTTATGGAAGCAATCAGCCCCAGCATTTT. Amino acids: CASSLTPSGYGSNQPQHF.

The rearrangement joins TRBV2 to TRBJ1-4, with D hard to call. The V gene lost 5 bases and the J gene lost 15 bases, with 19 bases spanning the gap. Germline-derived CDR1 and CDR2 are SNHLY and FYNNEI. CDR3 length: 13 amino acids. CDR3 DNA: TGTGCCAGCAGTCAAGGCAGGCTGGGATTCATGTTTTTT. Protein sequence: CASSQGRLGFMFF.

V usage is TRBV27 and J usage is TRBJ1-6, with D unclear. V lost 5 bases and J 8 bases, leaving 13 bases between the germline ends. Germline V lookup: CDR1 MNHEY, CDR2 SMNVEV (reference sequence). The CDR3 has 14 residues. The CDR3 spells CASSRFETYSPLHF. The CDR3 DNA reads TGTGCCAGCAGTCGATTCGAGACCTATTCACCCCTCCACTTT.

This clonotype was seen many times. The chain has TRBV11-2 and TRBJ1-2, with D possibly TRBD1 on 6 matching bases. CDR1 SGHAT and CDR2 FQNNGV come from the germline V gene. V lost 1 base and J lost 1, with 13 bases in between. CDR3 length equals 16 residues. The CDR3 DNA sequence: TGTGCCAGCAGCTTAGCCCTAGGGGGGTATAACTATGGCTACACCTTC. Its translation is CASSLALGGYNYGYTF.

For this clonotype: A clone one base away is much larger, so this may be a read error. The J gene is TRBJ2-7, the V gene TRBV27; TRBD2 matches at 7 bases. Germline lookup yields CDR1 MNHEY and CDR2 SMNVEV (reference sequence). Unmatched junction bases numbered 11, after V lost 6 bases and J lost 6 bases. There are 14 residues in the CDR3. The CDR3 region has the DNA TGTGCCAGCAGCCCGGGACTAACAATGGGCGAGCAGTACTTC. Translated: CASSPGLTMGEQYF.

The chain links TRBV7-9 to TRBJ1-1; possible D gene TRBD1, 5 bases. Deletions cut 1 base from V and 1 base from J, with 10 bases between. Germline assignment: CDR1 SEHNR and CDR2 FQNEAQ (reference sequence). There are 15 residues in the CDR3. CDR3 in amino acids: CASSLVSGTNTEAFF. CDR3 nucleotide sequence: TGTGCCAGCAGCTTAGTCTCAGGGACGAACACTGAAGCTTTCTTT.